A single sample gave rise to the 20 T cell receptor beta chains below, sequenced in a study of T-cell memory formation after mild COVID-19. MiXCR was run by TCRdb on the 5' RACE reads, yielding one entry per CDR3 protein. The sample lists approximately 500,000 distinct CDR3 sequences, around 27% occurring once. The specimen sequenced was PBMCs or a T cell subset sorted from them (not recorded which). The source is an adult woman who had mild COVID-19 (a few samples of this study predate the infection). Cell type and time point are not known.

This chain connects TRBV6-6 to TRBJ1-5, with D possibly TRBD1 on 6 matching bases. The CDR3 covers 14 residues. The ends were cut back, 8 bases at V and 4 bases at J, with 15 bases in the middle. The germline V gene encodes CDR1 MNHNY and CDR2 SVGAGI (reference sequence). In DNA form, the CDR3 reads TGTGCCAGCTTGGGGGACATCCGGAATCAGCCCCAGCATTTT. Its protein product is CASLGDIRNQPQHF.

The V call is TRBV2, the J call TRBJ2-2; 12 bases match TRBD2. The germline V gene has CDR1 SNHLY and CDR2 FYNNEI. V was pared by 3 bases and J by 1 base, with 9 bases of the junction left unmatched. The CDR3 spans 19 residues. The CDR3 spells CASSDPSGRAQVNTGELFF. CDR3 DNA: TGTGCCAGCAGTGACCCTAGCGGGAGGGCCCAGGTGAACACCGGGGAGCTGTTTTTT.

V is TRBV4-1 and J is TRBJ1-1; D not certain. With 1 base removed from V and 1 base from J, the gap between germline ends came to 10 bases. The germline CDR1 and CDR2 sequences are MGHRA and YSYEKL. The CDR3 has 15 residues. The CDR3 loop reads CASSQVLPRNTEAFF. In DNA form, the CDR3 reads TGCGCCAGCAGCCAAGTACTTCCCAGGAACACTGAAGCTTTCTTT.

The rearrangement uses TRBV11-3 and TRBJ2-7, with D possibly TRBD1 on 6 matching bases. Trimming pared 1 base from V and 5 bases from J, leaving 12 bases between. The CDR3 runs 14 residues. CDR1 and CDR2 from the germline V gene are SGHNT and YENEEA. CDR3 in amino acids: CASSLGGGGHEQYF. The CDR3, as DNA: TGTGCCAGCAGCTTAGGTGGGGGCGGCCACGAGCAGTACTTC.

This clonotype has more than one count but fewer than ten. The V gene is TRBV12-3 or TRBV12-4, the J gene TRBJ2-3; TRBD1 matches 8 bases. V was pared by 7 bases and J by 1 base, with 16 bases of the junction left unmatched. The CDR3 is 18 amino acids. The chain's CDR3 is CASNQRDRPHTRTDTQYF. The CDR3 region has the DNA TGTGCCAGCAACCAACGGGACAGGCCTCATACTCGCACAGATACGCAGTATTTT.

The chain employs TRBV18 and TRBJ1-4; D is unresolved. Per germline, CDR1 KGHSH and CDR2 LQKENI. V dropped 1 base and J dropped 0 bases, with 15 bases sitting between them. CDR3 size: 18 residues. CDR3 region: CASSPRGAGITTNEKLFF. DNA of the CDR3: TGTGCCAGCTCACCACGAGGTGCAGGAATCACAACTAATGAAAAACTGTTTTTT.

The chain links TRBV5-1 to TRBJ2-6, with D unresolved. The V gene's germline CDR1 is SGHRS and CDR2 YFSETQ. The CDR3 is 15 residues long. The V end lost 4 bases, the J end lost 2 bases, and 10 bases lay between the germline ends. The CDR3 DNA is TGCGCCAGCAGCACGGAACCCACTGGGGCCAACGTCCTGACTTTC. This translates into CASSTEPTGANVLTF. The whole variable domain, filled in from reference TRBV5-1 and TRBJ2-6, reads KAGVTQTPRYLIKTRGQQVTLSCSPISGHRSVSWYQQTPGQGLQFLFEYFSETQRNKGNFPGRFSGRQFSNSRSEMNVSTLELGDSALYLCASSTEPTGANVLTFGAGSRLTVL.

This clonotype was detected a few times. This chain's CDR3 is CASTSTGSGNTIYF. The DNA for the CDR3 is TGTGCCAGCACCTCGACAGGCTCTGGAAACACCATATATTTT. V gene TRBV12-3 or TRBV12-4 combines with J gene TRBJ1-3; D may be TRBD1 (6 bases). This CDR3 region has 14 residues. V dropped 7 bases and J dropped 0 bases, with 10 bases sitting between them.

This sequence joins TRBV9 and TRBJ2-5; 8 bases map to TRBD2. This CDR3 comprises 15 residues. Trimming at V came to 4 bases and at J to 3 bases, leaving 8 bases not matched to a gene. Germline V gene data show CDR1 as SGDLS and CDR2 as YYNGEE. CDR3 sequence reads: CASSPEGTRKETQYF. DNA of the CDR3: TGTGCCAGCAGCCCTGAAGGGACTAGAAAAGAGACCCAGTACTTC.

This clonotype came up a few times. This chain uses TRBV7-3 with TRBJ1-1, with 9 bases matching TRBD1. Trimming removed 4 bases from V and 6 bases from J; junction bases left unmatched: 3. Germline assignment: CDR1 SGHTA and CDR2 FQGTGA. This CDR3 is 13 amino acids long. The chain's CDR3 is CASSSYRGPEAFF. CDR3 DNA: TGTGCCAGCAGCTCCTACAGGGGGCCTGAAGCTTTCTTT. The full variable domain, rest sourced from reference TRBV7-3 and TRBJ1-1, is GAGVSQTPSNKVTEKGKYVELRCDPISGHTALYWYRQSLGQGPEFLIYFQGTGAADDSGLPNDRFFAVRPEGSVSTLKIQRTERGDSAVYLCASSSYRGPEAFFGQGTRLTVV.

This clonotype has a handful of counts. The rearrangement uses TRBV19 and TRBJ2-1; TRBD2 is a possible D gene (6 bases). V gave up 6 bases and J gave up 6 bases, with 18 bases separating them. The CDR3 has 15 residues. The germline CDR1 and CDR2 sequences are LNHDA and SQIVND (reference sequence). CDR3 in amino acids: CASSLQNPGVNEQFF. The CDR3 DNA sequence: TGTGCCAGTAGCCTACAGAACCCGGGAGTCAATGAGCAGTTCTTC.

The CDR3 DNA sequence: TGTGCCAGCAGCGTTGGGGGGTTAACAGATACGCAGTATTTT. Its protein is CASSVGGLTDTQYF. The V and J genes are TRBV9 and TRBJ2-3; a weak D match, TRBD2 (6 bases). The CDR3 spans 14 residues. V gave up 2 bases and J gave up 3 bases, with 10 bases separating them. The germline CDR1 and CDR2 sequences are SGDLS and YYNGEE.

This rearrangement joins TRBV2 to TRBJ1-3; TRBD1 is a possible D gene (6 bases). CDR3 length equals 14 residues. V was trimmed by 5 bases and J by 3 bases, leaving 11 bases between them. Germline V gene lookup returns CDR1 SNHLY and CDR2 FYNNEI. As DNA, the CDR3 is TGTGCCAGCAGTAACCAGGGGAGTGGAAACACCATATATTTT. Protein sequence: CASSNQGSGNTIYF.

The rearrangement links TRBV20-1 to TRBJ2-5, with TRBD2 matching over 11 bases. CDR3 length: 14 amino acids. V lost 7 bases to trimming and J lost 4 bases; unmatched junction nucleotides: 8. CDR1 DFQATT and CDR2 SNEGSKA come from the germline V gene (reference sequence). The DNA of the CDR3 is TGCAGTGTTTTTAGCGGGAGGGCCGGAGAGACCCAGTACTTC. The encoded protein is CSVFSGRAGETQYF.

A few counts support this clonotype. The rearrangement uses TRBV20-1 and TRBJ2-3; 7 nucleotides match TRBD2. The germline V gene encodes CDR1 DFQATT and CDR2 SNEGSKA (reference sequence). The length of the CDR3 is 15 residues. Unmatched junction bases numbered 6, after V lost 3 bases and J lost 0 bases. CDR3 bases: TGCAGTGCTAGTCTTTGGCGGGGGAGCACAGATACGCAGTATTTT. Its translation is CSASLWRGSTDTQYF.

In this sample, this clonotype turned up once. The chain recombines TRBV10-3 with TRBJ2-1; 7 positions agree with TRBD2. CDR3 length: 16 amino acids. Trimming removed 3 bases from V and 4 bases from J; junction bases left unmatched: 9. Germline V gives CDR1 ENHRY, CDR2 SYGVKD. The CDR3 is CAISDFPREKYNEQFF. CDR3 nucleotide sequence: TGTGCCATCAGTGATTTTCCGCGGGAGAAGTACAATGAGCAGTTCTTC.

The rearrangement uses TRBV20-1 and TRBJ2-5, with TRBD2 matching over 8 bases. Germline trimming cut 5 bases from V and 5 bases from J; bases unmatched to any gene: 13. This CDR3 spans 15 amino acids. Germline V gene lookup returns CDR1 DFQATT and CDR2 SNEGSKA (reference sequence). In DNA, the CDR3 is TGCAGTGCTCGCCCCTCCATAGCGGGATTGGAGACCCAGTACTTC. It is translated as CSARPSIAGLETQYF.

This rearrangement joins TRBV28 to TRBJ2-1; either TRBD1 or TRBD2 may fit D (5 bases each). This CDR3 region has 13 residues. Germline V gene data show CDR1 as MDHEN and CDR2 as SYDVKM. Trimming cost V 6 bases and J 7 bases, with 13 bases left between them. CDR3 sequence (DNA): TGTGCCAGCAGAGACCCGGGACGAAATGAGCAGTTCTTC. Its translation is CASRDPGRNEQFF.

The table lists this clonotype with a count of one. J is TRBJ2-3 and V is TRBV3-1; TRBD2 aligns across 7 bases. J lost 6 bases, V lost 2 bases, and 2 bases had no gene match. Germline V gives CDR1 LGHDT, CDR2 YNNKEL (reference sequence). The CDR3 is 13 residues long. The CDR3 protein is CASSQPGGDTQYF. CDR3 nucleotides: TGTGCCAGCAGCCAACCGGGGGGTGATACGCAGTATTTT.

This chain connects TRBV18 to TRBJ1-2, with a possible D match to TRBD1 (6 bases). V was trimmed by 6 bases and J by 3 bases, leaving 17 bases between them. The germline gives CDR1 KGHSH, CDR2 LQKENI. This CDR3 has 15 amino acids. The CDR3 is CASSFTSGDDYGYTF. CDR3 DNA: TGTGCCAGCTCCTTCACCTCAGGGGATGACTATGGCTACACCTTC.